This TCR beta chain stems from a study of Ad26.COV2.S vaccination and SARS-CoV-2 variants listed by TCRdb under 2021. Broadly, across the study: Donors in the vaccine arm were drawn from COV1001, a multicentre, randomized, double-blind, placebo-controlled phase I-IIa trial testing Ad26.COV2.S in healthy adults. The TCR-sequenced set comprised around 30 samples: around 20 Ad26.COV2.S vaccine recipients, 5 placebo recipients and 8 SARS-CoV-2 convalescent individuals. TCRbeta repertoire sequencing served as the tool for gauging how specific and how broad the SARS-CoV-2-reactive T cell receptors were following Ad26.COV2.S vaccination. Participants in the trial were split at random into five groups of five each, receiving low-dose or high-dose Ad26.COV2.S once or twice, or else placebo on both occasions. Blinding of investigators to trial group allocation was maintained during experiments and outcome assessment. Ad26.COV2.S was administered intramuscularly at 5 x 10^10 or 1 x 10^11 viral particles, either as a single shot or as two shots given 56 days apart.

Details on this clone: Its antigen is still unknown. Base qualities were left out, and no much larger clone turns up one base away.

What this sample's treatment or condition label stands for: roughly 20 received Ad26.COV2.S at low or high dose, single or two shots; roughly five received placebo; per-sample allocation not given. Repertoires of vaccine and placebo recipients were sequenced from samples collected on day 63 after the first injection. In Cohort 1b, about 27 adults aged 18-55 years were enrolled at a single site in Boston, USA, between 29 July and 7 August 2020. As a vaccine, Ad26.COV2.S was a replication-incompetent adenovirus type 26 vector that expressed a prefusion-stabilized SARS-CoV-2 spike protein derived from the original Wuhan strain. Study-wide findings and limitations: Higher spike-specific TCR breadth was observed in Ad26.COV2.S recipients than in placebo recipients (P = 0.0014). Vaccine and placebo recipients had similar non-spike TCR breadth, a finding consistent with the vaccine containing only spike. According to the authors, total T cell responses may have been underestimated by the TCR breadth and depth analyses. Comparing responses between vaccine doses or regimens was not something the study was powered to do. After vaccination, substantial breadth of spike-specific CD8+ and CD4+ T cell responses was reported.

The immunoSEQ Assay was the method used to sequence TCRbeta CDR3 regions. After extraction, genomic DNA underwent amplification by bias-controlled multiplex PCR, followed by high-throughput sequencing. The source study handled its data this way. To quantify the absolute abundance of every unique TCRbeta CDR3 region, sequences were collapsed and filtered. T cell fraction was estimated by normalizing TCRbeta template counts to usable DNA, which was measured by amplifying reference genes present in all nucleated cells. Repertoire TCRs were annotated as SARS-CoV-2-specific when V gene, CDR3 amino acid sequence and J gene were exactly matched to a known reactive TCR set. MIRA supplied the reference SARS-CoV-2 TCR set, which was filtered for enrichment in COVID-19-positive ImmuneCODE repertoires so that public or cross-reactive TCRs were removed. Drawing on the MIRA antigens, annotated TCRs were analysed further at the level of specific ORF or position within ORF. Depth was the summed frequency of annotated unique rearrangements, while breadth was defined as annotated unique rearrangements over total unique productive rearrangements. TCR breadth was compared between groups using two-sided Wilcoxon rank-sum tests. What TCRdb holds here is the immuneACCESS table cut down to in-frame rearrangements. Part of the clones is not present; checked against another copy, under half of the missing clones reflect an unresolved V gene, and the others are unexplained. V and J calls and clone size follow that table, whereas D and trimming were derived from the DNA. Present in this sample are about 380,000 clones, around four fifths of which were seen just once. The ten largest clones add up to around 7.4% of the sample.

This receptor was taken from a person aged 18-60 years who received the Ad26.COV2.S COVID-19 vaccine or a placebo. The sample in question was peripheral blood, obtained in a trial of Ad26.COV2.S vaccine versus placebo.

The nucleotide sequence is TGTGCCAGCAGCCTGAGTGGGGACGGAAAAAACATTCAGTACTTC. Its protein reads: CASSLSGDGKNIQYF. This sequence uses TRBV7-2 and TRBJ2-4; the D gene is possibly TRBD1 or TRBD2, with 5 bases matching each. The CDR3 starts with the cysteine, ends with the phenylalanine, and has 15 residues. Kept here is only the CDR3 DNA, which spans 45 bases and is read in frame from base 1. CDR1 and CDR2 were assigned from the germline V gene as SGHTA and FQGNSA. V lost 5 bases and J lost 4 bases; the stretch between them is 15 bases long.